This TCR beta chain was identified during a study of T-cell memory formation after mild COVID-19. Study-wide results and caveats: Contracting clones, day 15 to 85, had balanced CD4/CD8, and later expanders favored CD4+. Contracting clones localized mainly to CM and EM when CD4+ and mainly to EMRA when CD8+.

A note on this clonotype: Antigen: not known.

The V and J ends lost 7 bases and 2 bases respectively, with 6 bases between them. The CDR3 runs to 12 residues. Germline CDR1 MNHNS, CDR2 SASEGT. TCRdb fed the 5' RACE reads into MiXCR, producing one record per CDR3 protein. The table includes 360,000 or so distinct CDR3 sequences, over 25% detected once. The sequence came from an adult woman who had mild COVID-19 (a few samples of this study predate the infection). Cell type and time point are not known. The chain employs TRBV6-1 and TRBJ1-3; D uncertain. The sample comprised PBMCs or a T cell subset sorted from them (not recorded which). For the CDR3, the DNA is TGTGCCAGCAAGAAAACTGGAAACACCATATATTTT. This sequence encodes CASKKTGNTIYF.